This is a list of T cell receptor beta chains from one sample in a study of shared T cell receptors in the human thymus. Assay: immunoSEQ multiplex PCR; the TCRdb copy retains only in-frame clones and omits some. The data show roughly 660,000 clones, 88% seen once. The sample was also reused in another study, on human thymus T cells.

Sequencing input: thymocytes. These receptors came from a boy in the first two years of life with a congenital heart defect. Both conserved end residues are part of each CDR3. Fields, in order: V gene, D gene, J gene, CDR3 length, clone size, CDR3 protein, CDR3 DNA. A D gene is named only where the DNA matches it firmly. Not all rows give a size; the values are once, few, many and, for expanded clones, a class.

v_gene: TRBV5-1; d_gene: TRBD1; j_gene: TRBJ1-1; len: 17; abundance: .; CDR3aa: CASSPRDSRIMNTEAFF; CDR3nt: TGCGCCAGCAGCCCGCGGGACAGCAGAATCATGAACACTGAAGCTTTCTTT
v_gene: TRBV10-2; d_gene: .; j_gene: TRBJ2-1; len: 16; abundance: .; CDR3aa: CASSDTLTTNYNEQFF; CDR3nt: TGCGCCAGCAGTGATACCTTGACTACGAATTACAATGAGCAGTTCTTC
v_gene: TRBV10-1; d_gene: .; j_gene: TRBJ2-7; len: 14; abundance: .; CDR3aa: CASSLGAPSYEQYF; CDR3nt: TGCGCCAGCAGTCTTGGGGCCCCTTCCTACGAGCAGTACTTC
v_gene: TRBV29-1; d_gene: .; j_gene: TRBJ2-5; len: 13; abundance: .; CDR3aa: CILRLAFQETQYF; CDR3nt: TGCATCCTCCGCTTGGCATTCCAAGAGACCCAGTACTTC
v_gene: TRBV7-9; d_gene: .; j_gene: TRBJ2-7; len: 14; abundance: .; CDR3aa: CASSLADSSYEQYF; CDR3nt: TGTGCCAGCAGCTTAGCTGACAGTTCCTACGAGCAGTACTTC
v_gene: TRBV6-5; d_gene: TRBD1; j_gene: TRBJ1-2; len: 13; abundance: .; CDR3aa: CASSYSGTGGYTF; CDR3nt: TGTGCCAGCAGTTACTCTGGGACAGGTGGCTACACCTTC
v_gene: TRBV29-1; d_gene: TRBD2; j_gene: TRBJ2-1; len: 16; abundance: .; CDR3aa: CSVESQREVSYNEQFF; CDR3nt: TGCAGCGTTGAAAGCCAGCGGGAGGTATCCTACAATGAGCAGTTCTTC
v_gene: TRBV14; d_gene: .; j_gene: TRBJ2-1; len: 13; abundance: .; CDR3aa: CASSSNPGNEQFF; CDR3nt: TGTGCCAGCAGCTCAAATCCAGGGAATGAGCAGTTCTTC
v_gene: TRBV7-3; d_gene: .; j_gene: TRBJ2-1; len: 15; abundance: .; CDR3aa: CASSFGGASYNEQFF; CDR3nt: TGTGCCAGCAGCTTTGGCGGGGCCTCCTACAATGAGCAGTTCTTC
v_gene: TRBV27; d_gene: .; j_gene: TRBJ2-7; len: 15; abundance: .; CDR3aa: CASSLRGGVSYEQYF; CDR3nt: TGTGCCAGCAGTTTACGGGGCGGGGTCTCCTACGAGCAGTACTTC
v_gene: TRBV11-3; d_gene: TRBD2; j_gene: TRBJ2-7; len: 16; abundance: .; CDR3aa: CASSLAPAGPPYEQYF; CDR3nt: TGTGCCAGCAGCTTAGCCCCAGCGGGGCCCCCCTACGAGCAGTACTTC
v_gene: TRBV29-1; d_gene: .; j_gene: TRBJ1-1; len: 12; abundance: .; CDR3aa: CSVAQSNTEAFF; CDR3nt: TGCAGCGTTGCCCAGTCGAACACTGAAGCTTTCTTT
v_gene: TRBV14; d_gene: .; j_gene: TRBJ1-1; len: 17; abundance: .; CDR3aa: CASSPIQVPWGDTEAFF; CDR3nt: TGTGCCAGCAGCCCTATACAGGTTCCCTGGGGGGACACTGAAGCTTTCTTT
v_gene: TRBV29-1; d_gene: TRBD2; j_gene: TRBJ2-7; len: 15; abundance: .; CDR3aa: CSVQDSSGRYNEQYF; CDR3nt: TGCAGCGTCCAAGACTCTAGCGGGCGATACAACGAGCAGTACTTC
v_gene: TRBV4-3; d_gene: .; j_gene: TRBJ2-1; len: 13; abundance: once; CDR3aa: CASSQDVSDEQFF; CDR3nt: TGCGCCAGCAGCCAAGATGTAAGCGATGAGCAGTTCTTC
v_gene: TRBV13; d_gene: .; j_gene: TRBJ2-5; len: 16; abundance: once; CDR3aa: CASSLGTPALQETQYF; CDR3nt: TGTGCCAGCAGTTTAGGGACCCCAGCGTTACAAGAGACCCAGTACTTC
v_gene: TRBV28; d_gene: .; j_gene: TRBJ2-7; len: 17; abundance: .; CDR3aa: CASSLGYKRAWTYEQYF; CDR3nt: TGTGCCAGCAGTTTAGGATACAAGCGGGCGTGGACCTACGAGCAGTACTTC
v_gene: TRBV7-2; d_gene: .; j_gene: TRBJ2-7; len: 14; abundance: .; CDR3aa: CASSQFGPTYEQYF; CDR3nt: TGTGCCAGCAGCCAATTTGGGCCTACCTACGAGCAGTACTTC
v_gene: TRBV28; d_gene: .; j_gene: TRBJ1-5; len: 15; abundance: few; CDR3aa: CASSLGGGSNQPQHF; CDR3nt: TGTGCCAGCAGTTTAGGGGGGGGTAGCAATCAGCCCCAGCATTTT
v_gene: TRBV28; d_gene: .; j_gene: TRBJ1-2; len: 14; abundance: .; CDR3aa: CASSLRGSDYGYTF; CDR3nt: TGTGCCAGCAGTTTAAGGGGATCAGACTATGGCTACACCTTC
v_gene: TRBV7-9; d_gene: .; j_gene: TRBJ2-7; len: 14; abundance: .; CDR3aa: CASTLGATSYEQYF; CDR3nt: TGTGCCAGCACCCTGGGGGCCACCTCCTACGAGCAGTACTTC
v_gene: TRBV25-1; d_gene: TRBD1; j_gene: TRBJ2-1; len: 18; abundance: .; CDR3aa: CASKGRGPGTGPYNEQFF; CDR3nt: TGTGCCAGCAAGGGCAGGGGGCCAGGGACGGGACCCTACAATGAGCAGTTCTTC
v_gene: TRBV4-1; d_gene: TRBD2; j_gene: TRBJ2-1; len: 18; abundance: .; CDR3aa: CASSQDLIGLAVGDEQFF; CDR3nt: TGCGCCAGCAGCCAAGATTTGATTGGACTAGCGGTAGGAGATGAGCAGTTCTTC
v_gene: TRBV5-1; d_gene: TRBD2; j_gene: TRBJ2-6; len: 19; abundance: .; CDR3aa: CASRGWEGRKNTGANVLTF; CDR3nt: TGCGCCAGCAGGGGGTGGGAGGGCCGTAAAAACACTGGGGCCAACGTCCTGACTTTC
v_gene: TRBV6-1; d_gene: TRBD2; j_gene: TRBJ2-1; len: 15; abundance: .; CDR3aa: CASSGSGETYNEQFF; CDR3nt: TGTGCCAGCAGTGGGAGCGGGGAGACCTACAATGAGCAGTTCTTC
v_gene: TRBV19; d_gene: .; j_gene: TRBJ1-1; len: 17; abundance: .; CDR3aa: CASSIGNTYRFVTEAFF; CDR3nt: TGTGCCAGTAGTATAGGGAACACATACAGGTTTGTAACTGAAGCTTTCTTT
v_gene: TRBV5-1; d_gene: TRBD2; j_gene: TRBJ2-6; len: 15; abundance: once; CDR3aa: CASTRGGVGANVLTF; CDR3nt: TGCGCCAGCACCCGGGGAGGGGTAGGGGCCAACGTCCTGACTTTC
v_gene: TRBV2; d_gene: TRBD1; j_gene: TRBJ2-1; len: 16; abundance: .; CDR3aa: CASSDLGQGANNEQFF; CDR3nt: TGTGCCAGCAGTGACCTGGGACAGGGGGCAAACAATGAGCAGTTCTTC
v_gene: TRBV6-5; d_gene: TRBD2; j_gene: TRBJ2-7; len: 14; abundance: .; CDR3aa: CASSRLAFRDEQYF; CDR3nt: TGTGCCAGCAGCCGACTAGCGTTCCGGGACGAGCAGTACTTC
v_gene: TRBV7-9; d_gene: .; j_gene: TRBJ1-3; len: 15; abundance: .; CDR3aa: CASRQQGFGGNTIYF; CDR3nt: TGTGCCAGCAGACAACAGGGCTTCGGAGGAAACACCATATATTTT
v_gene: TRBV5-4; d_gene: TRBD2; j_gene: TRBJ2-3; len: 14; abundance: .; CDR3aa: CASSRLAGGDTQYF; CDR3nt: TGTGCCAGCAGCCGTCTAGCGGGAGGAGATACGCAGTATTTT
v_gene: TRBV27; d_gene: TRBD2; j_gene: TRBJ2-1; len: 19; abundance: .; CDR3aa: CASSVGLAGDGSSYNEQFF; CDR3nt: TGTGCCAGCAGTGTAGGACTAGCGGGCGACGGGAGCTCCTACAATGAGCAGTTCTTC
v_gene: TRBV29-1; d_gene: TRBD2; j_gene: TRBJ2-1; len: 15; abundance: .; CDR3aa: CSVVRGLANYNEQFF; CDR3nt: TGCAGCGTTGTCCGCGGACTAGCTAATTACAATGAGCAGTTCTTC
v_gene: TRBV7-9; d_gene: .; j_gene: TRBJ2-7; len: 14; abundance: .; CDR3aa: CASSSGLKPYEQYF; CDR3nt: TGTGCCAGCAGCTCCGGTCTTAAGCCCTACGAGCAGTACTTC
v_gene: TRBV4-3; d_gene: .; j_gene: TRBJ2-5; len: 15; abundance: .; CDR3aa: CASSQGTEGGETQYF; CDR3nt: TGCGCCAGCAGCCAAGGGACAGAGGGGGGGGAGACCCAGTACTTC
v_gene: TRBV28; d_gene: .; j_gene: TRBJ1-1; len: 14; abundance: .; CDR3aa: CASSFGEMNTEAFF; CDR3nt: TGTGCCAGCAGTTTCGGGGAGATGAACACTGAAGCTTTCTTT
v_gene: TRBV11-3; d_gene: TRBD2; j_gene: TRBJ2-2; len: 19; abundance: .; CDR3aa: CASSLEGSGRVPLTGELFF; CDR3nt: TGTGCCAGCAGCTTAGAGGGTAGCGGGAGGGTCCCCCTGACCGGGGAGCTGTTTTTT
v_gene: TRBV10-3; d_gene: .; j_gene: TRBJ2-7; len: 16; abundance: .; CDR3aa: CAISEEGGGSSYEQYF; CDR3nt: TGTGCCATCAGTGAGGAAGGGGGGGGGAGCTCCTACGAGCAGTACTTC
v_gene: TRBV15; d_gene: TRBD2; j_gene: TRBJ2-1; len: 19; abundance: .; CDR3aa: CATSSSTEQSGLAGNEQFF; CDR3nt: TGTGCCACCAGCAGCTCGACAGAACAATCGGGACTAGCGGGGAATGAGCAGTTCTTC
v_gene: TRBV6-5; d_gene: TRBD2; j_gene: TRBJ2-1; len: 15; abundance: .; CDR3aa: CASSLAGAPYNEQFF; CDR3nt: TGTGCCAGCAGTTTAGCGGGAGCCCCTTACAATGAGCAGTTCTTC
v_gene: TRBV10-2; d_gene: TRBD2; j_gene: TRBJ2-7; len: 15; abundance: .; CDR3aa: CASRGGLAGAYEQYF; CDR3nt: TGCGCCAGCAGGGGGGGACTAGCGGGAGCTTACGAGCAGTACTTC
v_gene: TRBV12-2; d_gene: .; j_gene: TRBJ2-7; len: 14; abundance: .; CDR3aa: CASRGGPRSYEQYF; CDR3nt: TGTGCAAGCCGGGGGGGACCGCGCTCCTACGAGCAGTACTTC
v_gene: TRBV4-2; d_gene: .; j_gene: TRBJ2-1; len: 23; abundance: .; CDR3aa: CASSPFIVWGRVQRPSSYNEQFF; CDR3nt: TGTGCCAGCAGCCCCTTTATCGTCTGGGGGCGAGTCCAGCGGCCAAGCTCCTACAATGAGCAGTTCTTC
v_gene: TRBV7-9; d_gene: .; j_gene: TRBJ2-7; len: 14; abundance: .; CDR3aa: CASSLAVTTEAQYF; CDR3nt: TGTGCCAGCAGCTTAGCGGTGACCACGGAGGCGCAGTACTTC
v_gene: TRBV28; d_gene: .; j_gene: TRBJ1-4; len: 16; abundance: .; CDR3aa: CASSHPTGQRREKLFF; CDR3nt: TGTGCCAGCAGTCACCCGACAGGACAGAGGAGGGAAAAACTGTTTTTT
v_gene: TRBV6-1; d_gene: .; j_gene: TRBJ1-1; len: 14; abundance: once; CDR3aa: CASSEIGEGTEAFF; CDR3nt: TGTGCCAGCAGTGAAATCGGGGAGGGAACTGAAGCTTTCTTT
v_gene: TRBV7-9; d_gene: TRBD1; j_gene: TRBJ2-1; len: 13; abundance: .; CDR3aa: CASRAADRGKQFF; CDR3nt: TGTGCCAGCAGGGCGGCGGACAGGGGGAAGCAGTTCTTC
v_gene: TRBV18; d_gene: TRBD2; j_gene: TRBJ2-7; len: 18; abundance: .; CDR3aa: CASSPSALREGRWYEQYF; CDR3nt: TGTGCCAGCTCACCATCGGCATTGCGGGAGGGCCGTTGGTACGAGCAGTACTTC
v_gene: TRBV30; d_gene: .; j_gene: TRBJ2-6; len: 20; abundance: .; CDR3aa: CAWSVIPDRLDYSGANVLTF; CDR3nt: TGTGCCTGGAGTGTAATTCCTGACAGGCTCGACTACTCTGGGGCCAACGTCCTGACTTTC
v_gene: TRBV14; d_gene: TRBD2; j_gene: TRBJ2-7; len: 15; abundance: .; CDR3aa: CASSPRLARSYEQYF; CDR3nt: TGTGCCAGCAGCCCCAGACTAGCGCGGTCCTACGAGCAGTACTTC
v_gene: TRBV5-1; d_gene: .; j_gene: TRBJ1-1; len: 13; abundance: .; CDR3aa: CASSFGLGTEAFF; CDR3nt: TGCGCCAGCAGCTTCGGGTTGGGCACTGAAGCTTTCTTT
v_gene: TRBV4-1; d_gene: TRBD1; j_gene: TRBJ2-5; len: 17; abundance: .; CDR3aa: CASSQDASGTDQETQYF; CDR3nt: TGCGCCAGCAGCCAAGACGCCTCGGGGACAGACCAAGAGACCCAGTACTTC
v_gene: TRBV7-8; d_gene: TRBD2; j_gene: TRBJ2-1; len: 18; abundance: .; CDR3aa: CASSLSGGGGSSYNEQFF; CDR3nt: TGTGCCAGCAGCTTAAGCGGCGGAGGCGGGAGCTCCTACAATGAGCAGTTCTTC
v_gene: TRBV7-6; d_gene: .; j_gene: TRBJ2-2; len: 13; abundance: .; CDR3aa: CASSWTPGGELFF; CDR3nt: TGTGCCAGCAGTTGGACTCCCGGCGGGGAGCTGTTTTTT
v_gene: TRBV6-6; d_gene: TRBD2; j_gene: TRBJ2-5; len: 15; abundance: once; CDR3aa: CASSFREAPQETQYF; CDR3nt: TGTGCCAGCAGTTTCCGGGAGGCCCCGCAAGAGACCCAGTACTTC
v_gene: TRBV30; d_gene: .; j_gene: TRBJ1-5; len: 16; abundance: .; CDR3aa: CAWSVERGGHNQPQHF; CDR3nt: TGTGCCTGGAGTGTGGAGAGGGGGGGGCATAATCAGCCCCAGCATTTT
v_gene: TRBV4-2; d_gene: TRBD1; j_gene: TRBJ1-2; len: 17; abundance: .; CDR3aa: CASSQAPRGAGGYGYTF; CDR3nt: TGTGCCAGCAGCCAAGCCCCCCGAGGGGCAGGGGGCTATGGCTACACCTTC
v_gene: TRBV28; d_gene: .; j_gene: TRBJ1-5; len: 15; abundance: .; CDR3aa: CASTQRRGRNQPQHF; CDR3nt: TGTGCCAGCACCCAACGGAGGGGACGCAATCAGCCCCAGCATTTT
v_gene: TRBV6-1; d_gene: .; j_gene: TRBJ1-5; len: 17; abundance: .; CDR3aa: CASNDRTVEWNNQPQHF; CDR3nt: TGTGCCAGCAATGACCGGACAGTTGAATGGAACAATCAGCCCCAGCATTTT
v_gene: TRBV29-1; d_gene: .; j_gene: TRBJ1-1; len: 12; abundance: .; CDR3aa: CSVEWTNTEAFF; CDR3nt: TGCAGCGTTGAATGGACTAACACTGAAGCTTTCTTT